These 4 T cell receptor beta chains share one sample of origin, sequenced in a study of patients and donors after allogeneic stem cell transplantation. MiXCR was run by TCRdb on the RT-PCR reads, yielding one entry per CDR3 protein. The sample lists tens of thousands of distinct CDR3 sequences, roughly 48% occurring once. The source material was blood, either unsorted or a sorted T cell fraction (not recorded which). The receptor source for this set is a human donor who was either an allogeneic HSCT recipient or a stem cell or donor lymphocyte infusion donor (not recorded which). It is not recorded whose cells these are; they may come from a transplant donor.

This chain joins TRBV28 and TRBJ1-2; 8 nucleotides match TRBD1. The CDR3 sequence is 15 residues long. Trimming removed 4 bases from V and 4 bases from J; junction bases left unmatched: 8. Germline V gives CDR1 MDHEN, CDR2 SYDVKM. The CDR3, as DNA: TGTGCCAGCAGTTCCTACAAGGGACAGGCCTATGGCTACACCTTC. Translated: CASSSYKGQAYGYTF.

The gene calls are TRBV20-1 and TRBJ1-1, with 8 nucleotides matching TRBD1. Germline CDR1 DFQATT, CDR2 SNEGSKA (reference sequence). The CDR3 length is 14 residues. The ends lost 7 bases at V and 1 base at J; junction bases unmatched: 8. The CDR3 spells CSVRTGTSNTEAFF. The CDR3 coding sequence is TGCAGTGTTCGGACAGGGACCTCGAACACTGAAGCTTTCTTT.

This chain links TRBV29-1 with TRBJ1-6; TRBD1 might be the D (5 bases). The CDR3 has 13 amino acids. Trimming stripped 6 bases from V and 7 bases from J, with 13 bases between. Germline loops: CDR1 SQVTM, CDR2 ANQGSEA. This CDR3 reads CSVGGAGNSPLHF. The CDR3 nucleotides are TGCAGCGTGGGAGGGGCGGGAAATTCACCCCTCCACTTT.

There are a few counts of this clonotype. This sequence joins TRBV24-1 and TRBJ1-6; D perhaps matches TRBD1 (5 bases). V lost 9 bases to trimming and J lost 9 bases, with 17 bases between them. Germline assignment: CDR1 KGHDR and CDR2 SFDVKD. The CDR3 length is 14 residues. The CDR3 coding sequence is TGTGCCACCGTATACCTGCGGGGGTTTTCACCCCTCCACTTT. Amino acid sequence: CATVYLRGFSPLHF.